A single count supports the clone carrying this TCR beta chain. Its antigen is unknown. This sample is drawn from a study of tumor-infiltrating lymphocytes in primary liver carcinoma. Study-level background: Stage T1-T3 N0M0 tumors measured about 4.2 to 10 cm at most. The study obtained roughly 3.5 to 7.5 million productive TCRbeta reads per sample, similar across tissue types. Study-level points and caveats: For tumor-adjacent and tumor-blood pairs, overlap was less than that seen for tumor region pairs. Among top clones, only about 7-24% appeared in all five tumor regions.

Co-extraction of both nucleic acids (RNA and DNA) used roughly 20-33 mg of unsorted bulk tissue. The germline V gene encodes CDR1 MDHEN and CDR2 SYDVKM. This CDR3 has 13 amino acids. Trimming cost V 8 bases and J 8 bases, with 18 bases left between them. The authors made TCR beta cDNA from 500 to 600 ng total RNA with a constant-region primer. Three nested multiplex PCR rounds, a slightly modified ARM-PCR method, built the TCR beta libraries. A C-beta reverse primer was combined with TRBV1-TRBV30 forward primers in the first two PCR rounds, and each round had 10 cycles. TCRdb re-called the multiplex PCR reads through MiXCR, storing one row per CDR3 protein. Of under 90,000 distinct CDR3 sequences in the sample, 65% to 80% were seen once.

This chain connects TRBV28 to TRBJ1-2; D is ambiguous. Specimen: liver tumor tissue from sampling region 1. Subset denoted: tumor region T1, superior pole. This TCR came from a man aged 35-49 years with primary liver carcinoma and hepatitis B virus infection. This chain's CDR3 is CASCPPFPWGYTF. CDR3 nucleotide sequence: TGTGCCAGCTGTCCCCCGTTCCCTTGGGGCTACACCTTC.